The 28 T cell receptor beta chains given below trace back to one sample, sequenced in a study of tumor and adjacent non-tumor tissue in lung cancer. This sample's RNA came from whole unsorted tissue. Three rounds of nested PCR, following a modified ARM-PCR protocol, produced the TCRbeta library. One entry per CDR3 protein, called by TCRdb with MiXCR from the multiplex PCR reads. Altogether fewer than 120,000 distinct CDR3 sequences are present, 84% being singletons, with the ten largest covering 22%. The sample taken for sequencing was lung tumor tissue. The receptors were sampled from a man aged 70 or older with non-small cell lung cancer.

The J gene is TRBJ2-3, the V gene TRBV11-1; D perhaps matches TRBD1 (5 bases). Germline CDR1 SGHAT, CDR2 FQDESV (reference sequence). Trimming took 7 bases from V and 12 from J, leaving 32 bases between them. The CDR3 consists of 17 residues. The CDR3 region is CASNLWGRERRTDIQYF. The CDR3 DNA reads TGTGCCAGCAACTTGTGGGGCAGGGAAAGGAGAACAGATATTCAGTATTTT.

V gene TRBV7-2 combines with J gene TRBJ2-7; 7 nucleotides align to TRBD2. V gave up 8 bases and J gave up 3 bases; unmatched junction bases: 16. The CDR3 consists of 16 residues. In germline, CDR1 is SGHTA, CDR2 FQGNSA. The CDR3 DNA sequence: TGTGCCAGCTGCAATGCGGGAGTAGCGAGACACTACGAGCAGTACTTC. Amino acids: CASCNAGVARHYEQYF.

As concerns this clonotype: An end of the junction does not agree with germline; a read error may underlie this. V usage is TRBV6-6 and J usage is TRBJ2-1; 9 bases fit TRBD2. The germline V gene has CDR1 MNHNY and CDR2 SVGAGI (reference sequence). This CDR3 is built from 15 residues. In DNA, the CDR3 is TGTGTCAGCATTATGACTAGCGGCCCTTACAATGAGCAAATCTTC. Translation gives CVSIMTSGPYNEQIF.

Comment on this clonotype: The junction departs from the called germline gene at one end, perhaps through a read error. The chain employs TRBV12-3 or TRBV12-4 and TRBJ1-1; weak D call: TRBD1 (6 bases). The CDR3 contains 13 residues. The CDR3 sequence: CASSFRDIQKALF. CDR3 sequence (DNA): TGCGCCAGCAGTTTTCGGGACATACAGAAAGCTCTCTTT.

In regard to this clonotype: Relative to the germline gene, one junction end is altered; a read error may explain this. The gene calls are TRBV12-3 or TRBV12-4 and TRBJ2-1; the D is unclear. CDR3 length: 15 amino acids. The CDR3 here is CASTPIWGSYNGQFF. CDR3 DNA: TGTGCCAGCACCCCAATCTGGGGTTCCTACAATGGGCAGTTCTTC.

V usage is TRBV5-4 and J usage is TRBJ2-1; the D gene could be TRBD1 or TRBD2 (5 bases each). The CDR3 consists of 15 residues. CDR1 and CDR2 (germline): SGHNT, YYREEE (reference sequence). V lost 7 bases to trimming and J lost 8 bases, with 22 bases between them. The CDR3 loop reads CASHFEGRVGDEQFF. CDR3 coding DNA: TGTGCCAGCCACTTTGAGGGCAGGGTGGGGGATGAGCAGTTCTTC.

Concerning this clonotype: Mismatch with germline at one junction end may stem from a read error. The V gene is TRBV7-9, the J gene TRBJ1-1; 10 nucleotides align to TRBD1. The CDR3 has 15 amino acids. Germline CDR1 reads SEHNR; CDR2 reads FQNEAQ (reference sequence). The CDR3 DNA is TGTGCGAGCAGTCCGGGACAGGGGTTGGTCACTGAAGCTTTCTTT. This codes for CASSPGQGLVTEAFF.

The chain employs TRBV6-2 or TRBV6-3 and TRBJ2-4, with 9 bases aligning to TRBD1. CDR3 length equals 16 residues. Germline values: CDR1 MNHEY, CDR2 SVGEGT. V lost 8 bases and J lost 8; bases outside the gene matches: 16. The CDR3 DNA reads as TGTGCCAGCTCATCAACGACCGGGACAGGGATTTACATTCAGTACTTC. Residues: CASSSTTGTGIYIQYF.

The chain combines TRBV28 with TRBJ1-5; D may be TRBD1 (5 bases). The CDR3 runs to 16 residues. Germline V CDR1 and CDR2: MDHEN, SYDVKM. Trimming removed 8 bases at V and 4 bases at J, with 21 bases between. CDR3 nucleotides: TGTGCCAGCGGACTAGAGGCAAGGGGTCTAAATCAGCCCCAGCATTTT. This translates into CASGLEARGLNQPQHF.

Concerning this clonotype itself: This likely comes from a read error, as the CDR3 has no conserved phenylalanine or tryptophan at its end. The DNA is left out, because the CDR3 cannot be placed on it with certainty; the CDR3 is given as TCRdb lists it. The J gene is TRBJ1-1, the V gene TRBV11-2. The CDR3 length equals 13 residues, ends included. CDR1 and CDR2 (germline): SGHAT, FQNNGV. CDR3 protein: CASNLGSSDKPFL.

About this clonotype itself: An end of the junction differs from the germline gene, which may be a read error. DNA of the CDR3: TGTGCCAGTACCTTGATGAACACTGAAGCTTTATTT. It yields the protein CASTLMNTEALF. This chain joins TRBV11-2 and TRBJ1-1; D gene unclear. Germline V gene sequence: CDR1 SGHAT, CDR2 FQNNGV. This CDR3 region has 12 residues.

Points on this clonotype: One end of the junction is discordant with germline, which a read error may explain. The rearrangement joins TRBV6-5 to TRBJ1-6; no clear D gene. In germline, CDR1 is MNHEY, CDR2 SVGAGI. This CDR3 has 15 amino acids. The CDR3 loop is CTSGYSDGKNTPLHF. CDR3 coding DNA: TGTACCAGCGGCTATTCCGACGGTAAAAATACACCCCTCCACTTT.

Comment on this clonotype: Since a much larger clone is just one base distant, this may be a read error. The CDR3 DNA reads as TGTGCCAGCAGCCACCCTCAGGGAGACGAGCAGTACTTC. Residues: CASSHPQGDEQYF. The chain recombines TRBV7-8 with TRBJ2-7; D assignment may be TRBD1 or TRBD2 (5 bases each). V was cut by 5 bases and J by 5 bases, with 13 bases left in between. The germline V gene has CDR1 SGHVS and CDR2 FQNEAQ. The CDR3 length is 13 residues.

Worth noting for this clonotype: At one end the junction does not follow the germline gene, possibly because of a read error. V usage is TRBV5-1 and J usage is TRBJ2-2, with D possibly TRBD2 on 5 matching bases. This CDR3 comprises 15 residues. CDR1 and CDR2 from the germline V gene are SGHRS and YFSETQ. This CDR3 is CANSFIARNTRELFF. The CDR3 DNA follows: TGCGCCAACAGCTTTATAGCGAGGAACACCAGGGAGCTGTTTTTT.

This clonotype appeared once. This rearrangement joins TRBV29-1 to TRBJ1-1; the D is unclear. The length of the CDR3 is 13 residues. The V and J ends lost 2 bases and 13 bases respectively, with 20 bases between them. Germline assignment: CDR1 SQVTM and CDR2 ANQGSEA. The DNA for the CDR3 is TGCAGCGTTGAATGTGGGGTAACCTTAGTCGTTTTCTTT. Protein: CSVECGVTLVVFF.

Comment on this clonotype: Lacking the conserved final phenylalanine or tryptophan, this CDR3 likely reflects a read error. V is TRBV5-4 and J is TRBJ2-7; TRBD1 might be the D (5 bases). The germline gives CDR1 SGHNT, CDR2 YYREEE (reference sequence). The length of the CDR3 is 14 residues. V gave up 3 bases and J gave up 4 bases, with 14 bases separating them. CDR3 sequence (DNA): TGTGCCAGCAGCTCGGGCAGGGCCCAATACGAGCAGTACTTA. This translates into CASSSGRAQYEQYL.

Points on this clonotype: A read error may produce the germline difference seen at one junction end. V is TRBV4-1 and J is TRBJ2-5; perhaps TRBD1 as D (6 bases). Germline CDR1 reads MGHRA; CDR2 reads YSYEKL. This CDR3 has 14 amino acids. The CDR3 here is CVSSRQWGQETQYF. The CDR3, as DNA: TGCGTCAGTAGCCGACAGTGGGGGCAAGAGACTCAGTACTTC.

Note on this clonotype: A read error may account for a junction end that differs from germline. This chain links TRBV29-1 with TRBJ2-3; D is undetermined. The CDR3 spans 13 residues. Germline CDR1 reads SQVTM; CDR2 reads ANQGSEA. DNA of the CDR3: TGCAGTCTTGCGTGGACCACTCCGTATACGCGGTATTTT. This translates into CSLAWTTPYTRYF.

This clonotype occurred many times. The chain recombines TRBV6-4 with TRBJ2-3, with 8 bases aligning to TRBD2. Trimming took 0 bases from V and 4 from J; bases not matched to a gene: 9. Germline V gives CDR1 MRHNA, CDR2 SNTAGT. The CDR3 consists of 17 residues. CDR3: CASSDSMVSGAADTQYF. The CDR3 nucleotides are TGTGCCAGCAGTGACTCGATGGTTAGCGGGGCTGCAGATACGCAGTATTTT.

V gene TRBV20-1 combines with J gene TRBJ1-3; TRBD1 might be the D (6 bases). V was pared by 0 bases and J by 6 bases, with 18 bases between. Per germline, CDR1 DFQATT and CDR2 SNEGSKA (reference sequence). The CDR3 spans 16 residues. CDR3 region: CSARDRITGQKNTIYF. CDR3 sequence (DNA): TGCAGTGCTAGAGATAGGATAACAGGGCAGAAAAACACCATATATTTT.

The chain couples TRBV4-2 to TRBJ2-7, with TRBD1 matching 7 bases. From germline, CDR1 is LGHNA and CDR2 YNFKEQ. The CDR3 runs to 17 residues. The V segment lost 2 bases and the J segment 9 bases; nucleotides outside the gene matches: 19. In nucleotides, the CDR3 is TGTGCCAGCAGCCAAACGGTACGCCGGCAGGGGGAAGACGTGCAGTACTTC. This codes for CASSQTVRRQGEDVQYF.

In regard to this clonotype: A read error may account for a junction end that differs from germline. The chain couples TRBV29-1 to TRBJ1-2; D gene uncertain. Germline V lookup: CDR1 SQVTM, CDR2 ANQGSEA. This CDR3 spans 13 amino acids. The CDR3 DNA follows: TGTAGAGTTCTCCAGACGGGAGCCTATGGCCACACATTC. Protein: CRVLQTGAYGHTF. Drawing the rest from reference TRBV29-1 and TRBJ1-2, the complete variable domain is SAVISQKPSRDICQRGTSLTIQCQVDSQVTMMFWYRQQPGQSLTLIATANQGSEATYESGFVIDKFPISRPNLTFSTLTVSNMSPEDSSIYLCRVLQTGAYGHTFGSGTRLTVV.

A word on this clonotype: A junction boundary mismatches the germline segment, possibly from a read error. This sequence joins TRBV28 and TRBJ2-2; the D call may be TRBD1 or TRBD2 (5 bases each). This CDR3 region has 16 residues. Germline V gene sequence: CDR1 MDHEN, CDR2 SYDVKM. The CDR3 DNA sequence: TGTGCCAGCAGTTTAGTACAGGAAATTAGCTCCGGGGAACTGTTTTTT. Translation: CASSLVQEISSGELFF.

In its sample, this clonotype was seen a few times. J is TRBJ2-7 and V is TRBV7-6, with 10 positions matching TRBD2. V lost 5 bases to trimming and J lost 2 bases; unmatched junction nucleotides: 6. Germline lookup yields CDR1 SGHVS and CDR2 FNYEAQ. CDR3 size: 15 residues. CDR3 nucleotide sequence: TGTGCCAGCAGCCCTCAAACTAGCGGGGCCTACGAGCAGTACTTC. Encoded protein: CASSPQTSGAYEQYF.

As for this clonotype: At one end the junction does not follow the germline gene, possibly because of a read error. The V gene is TRBV6-2 or TRBV6-3, the J gene TRBJ2-1, with D unresolved. The CDR3 sequence is 13 residues long. Germline V gene lookup returns CDR1 MNHEY and CDR2 SVGEGT. The chain's CDR3 is CASSPKGKDGQFF. Here the CDR3 DNA reads TGTGCGAGCAGCCCTAAAGGGAAGGATGGGCAGTTCTTC.

The V and J genes are TRBV4-1 and TRBJ2-5; D not resolved. CDR3 length equals 14 residues. Germline-derived CDR1 and CDR2 are MGHRA and YSYEKL. The chain's CDR3 is CPSSQQWVQETQYF. Written as DNA, the CDR3 is TGCCCGAGCAGCCAACAATGGGTGCAAGAGACCCAGTACTTC.

Worth noting for this clonotype: This could be a read error, since a much larger clone is one nucleotide away. The chain links TRBV12-3 or TRBV12-4 to TRBJ2-1, with a tentative D call TRBD1 (6 bases). The CDR3 runs 15 residues. CDR3 coding DNA: TGTGCCAGCAGTTTAGTAGGGGGTATCTACAATGGGCAGTTCTTC. This encodes CASSLVGGIYNGQFF.

Ten or more counts support this clonotype. This chain uses TRBV29-1 with TRBJ2-1, with TRBD2 matching over 7 bases. Germline V gene data show CDR1 as SQVTM and CDR2 as ANQGSEA. The CDR3 extends over 15 amino acids. Trimming removed 6 bases from V and 5 bases from J; junction bases left unmatched: 13. The CDR3 loop reads CSVRVRAGVDNEQFF. The CDR3 DNA sequence: TGCAGCGTCCGCGTTAGGGCGGGAGTGGACAATGAGCAGTTCTTC.